This TCR beta chain came from a study of T-cell reconstitution after alpha-beta-depleted transplantation in children listed by TCRdb under 2016. For the wider study: The study quantitatively tracked T-cell immune reconstitution after TCRalphabeta/CD19-depleted allogeneic hematopoietic cell transplantation in children using TCR repertoire profiling. The research as a whole found: Hyperexpanded clone frequencies declined over subsequent months; after one year, T-cell counts and TCRbeta diversity were mostly attributed to newly produced T cells. In some patients, the high TCRbeta diversity seen at day 60 was put down to recipient T cells and intrathymic progenitors that had survived conditioning. The apparently early recovery of alphabetaT-cell counts about two months after transplant reportedly depended on only several hundred rapidly expanded clones that came from non-depleted graft cells.

The library was generated by PCR. The sequencer listed for this sample is Illumina HiSeq 2500. Molecular barcoding was employed in the preparation of TCR libraries, with unique molecular identifiers being used to normalize TCRbeta repertoire quantification. TCRdb applied fastp at Q25 and MiXCR to the public reads, then kept only in-frame beta chains. Rows with one shared CDR3 protein collapse into an entry with the most common genes and DNA. The sample table contains 600,000 to 800,000 distinct CDR3 sequences; only one count was recorded for around 13% of them. The top ten clones comprise about 0.77% of the sample. The sample's treatment or condition label is to be understood as: allogeneic hematopoietic cell transplantation with graft depleted of TCRalphabeta T cells and CD19 B cells. Transplant recipients were children who received TCRalphabeta/CD19-depleted allogeneic hematopoietic cell grafts.

As encoded in the germline V gene, CDR1 is ENHRY while CDR2 is SYGVKD. V loses 6 bases of germline sequence and J loses 5 bases, and the interval between the two ends is 20 bases. Inclusive of the bounding cysteine and phenylalanine, the CDR3 is 15 residues long. Just the 45-base CDR3 DNA is kept, in frame starting at base 1. With respect to this clonotype: Its antigen specificity is not known. Nothing much larger sits one base from this clone, and base qualities are not available.

Recombination joined TRBV10-3 with TRBJ2-7; TRBD1 might be the D gene, on 6 matching bases. This TCR came from a girl aged 2 to 10 with congenital amegakaryocytic thrombocytopenia, due to receive a stem cell transplant. The source was PBMCs, collected before TCRalphabeta/CD19-depleted stem cell transplant. The bases read TGTGCCATCAGCGGCGGAAGGGGGTCCGCCCACGAGCAGTACTTC. Translated, it gives CAISGGRGSAHEQYF.